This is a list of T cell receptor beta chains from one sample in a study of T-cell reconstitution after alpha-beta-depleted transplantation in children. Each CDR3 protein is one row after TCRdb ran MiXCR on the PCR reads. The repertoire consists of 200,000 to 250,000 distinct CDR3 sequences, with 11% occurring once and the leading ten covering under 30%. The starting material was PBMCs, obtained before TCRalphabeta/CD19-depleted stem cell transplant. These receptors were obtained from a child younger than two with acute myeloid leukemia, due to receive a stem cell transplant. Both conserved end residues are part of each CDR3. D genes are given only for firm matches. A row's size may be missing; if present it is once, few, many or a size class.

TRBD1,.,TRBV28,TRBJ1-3,TGTGCCAGCACCCTAGAGGCAGGGGGTTTCGGAAACACCATATATTTT,CASTLEAGGFGNTIYF
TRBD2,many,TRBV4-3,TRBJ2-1,TGCGCCAGCAGCCAAGATGGGGACTACTACAATGAGCAGTTCTTC,CASSQDGDYYNEQFF
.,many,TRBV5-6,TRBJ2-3,TGTGCCAGCAGCTTGGTGTCGGACAATACGCAGTATTTT,CASSLVSDNTQYF
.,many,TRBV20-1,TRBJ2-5,TGCAGTGCTAGAGATACCAACCAAGAGACCCAGTACTTC,CSARDTNQETQYF
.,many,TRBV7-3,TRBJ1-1,TGTGCCAGCAGCTTAATGGGGGCCCGTGTCATGAACACTGAAGCTTTCTTT,CASSLMGARVMNTEAFF
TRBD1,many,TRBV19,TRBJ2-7,TGTGCCAGTAGCGTACAGGGGCCGATCTACGAGCAGTACTTC,CASSVQGPIYEQYF
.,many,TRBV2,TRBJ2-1,TGTGCCAGCACTCGCCAGCATGAGCAGTTCTTC,CASTRQHEQFF
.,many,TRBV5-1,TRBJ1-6,TGCGCCAGCAGCTTGGAGTTATATAATTCACCCCTCCACTTT,CASSLELYNSPLHF
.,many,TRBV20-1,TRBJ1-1,TGCAGTGCACGAAAGCTTGAAGCTTTCTTT,CSARKLEAFF
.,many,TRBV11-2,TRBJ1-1,TGTGCCAGCAGCTTAGACAGGCACCTTGAAGCTTTCTTT,CASSLDRHLEAFF
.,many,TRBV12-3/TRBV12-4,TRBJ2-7,TGTGCCAGCAGTTTAGGGGACGGTGCCTACGAGCAGTACTTC,CASSLGDGAYEQYF
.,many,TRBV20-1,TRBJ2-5,TGCAGTGCTAGAGACAGACTCGCCCGAGAGACCCAGTACTTC,CSARDRLARETQYF
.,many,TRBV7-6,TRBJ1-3,TGTGCCAGCAGCGCCTTTCACTCTGGAAACACCATATATTTT,CASSAFHSGNTIYF
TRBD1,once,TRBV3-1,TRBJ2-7,TGTGCCACCAGCCAAGTAGTCCCAGGGGGCTGGGGGTACGAGCAGTACTTC,CATSQVVPGGWGYEQYF
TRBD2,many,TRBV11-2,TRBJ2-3,TGTGCCAGCAGCCCGGGACTAGCGGTTAGCACAGATACGCAGTATTTT,CASSPGLAVSTDTQYF
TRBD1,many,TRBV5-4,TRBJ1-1,TGTGCCAGCCGAAGGGCCGGGACAGGGGAGACTGAAGCTTTCTTT,CASRRAGTGETEAFF
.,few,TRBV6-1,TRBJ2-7,TGTGCCAGCAGTGCAGCAGGAGGGAGCCCCTACGAGCAGTACTTC,CASSAAGGSPYEQYF
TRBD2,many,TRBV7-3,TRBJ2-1,TGTGCCAGCAGACTAGCGGGGGGGCAAAATGAGCAGTTCTTC,CASRLAGGQNEQFF
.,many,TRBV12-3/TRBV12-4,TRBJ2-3,TGTGCCAGCAGTCCCGTGAGTCCCACAGATACGCAGTATTTT,CASSPVSPTDTQYF
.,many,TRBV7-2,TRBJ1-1,TGTGCCAGCAGCTTAGTTTGGTTATCCACTGAAGCTTTCTTT,CASSLVWLSTEAFF
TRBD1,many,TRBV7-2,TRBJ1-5,TGTGCCAGCAGTCCTAACAGGGGAGGTCAGCCCCAGCATTTT,CASSPNRGGQPQHF
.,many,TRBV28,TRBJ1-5,TGTGCCAGCAGTTTTGGTTGGCAGGGAAACAATCAGCCCCAGCATTTT,CASSFGWQGNNQPQHF
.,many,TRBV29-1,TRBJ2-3,TGCAGCGTCTGTTACTCGAGGGCCCCAGATACGCAGTATTTT,CSVCYSRAPDTQYF
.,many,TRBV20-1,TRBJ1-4,TGCAGTGCTAGACCACATGGGGAAAAACTGTTTTTT,CSARPHGEKLFF
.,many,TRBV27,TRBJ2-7,TGTGCCAGCAGTTTAAAATCTTCCTACGAGCAGTACTTC,CASSLKSSYEQYF
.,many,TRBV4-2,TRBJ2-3,TGTGCCAGCAGCCAAGAGCCGGGACGCACAGATACGCAGTATTTT,CASSQEPGRTDTQYF
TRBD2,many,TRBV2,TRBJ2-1,TGTGCCAGCAGTGGACTAGCGGGGTGGGATGAGCAGTTCTTC,CASSGLAGWDEQFF
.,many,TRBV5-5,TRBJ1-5,TGTGCCAGCAGCCGAAGCCTAACAGGGATGGATCAGCCCCAGCATTTT,CASSRSLTGMDQPQHF
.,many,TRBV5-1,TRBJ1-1,TGCGCCAGCAGCGCATTGGGACAATCCGGGACTGAAGCTTTCTTT,CASSALGQSGTEAFF
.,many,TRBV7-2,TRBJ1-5,TGTGCCAGCAGCTCTAAGGGGTTCAATCAGCCCCAGCATTTT,CASSSKGFNQPQHF
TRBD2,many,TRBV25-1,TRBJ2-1,TGTGCCAGCGTTCTTCTAGCGGGCCCCTACAATGAGCAGTTCTTC,CASVLLAGPYNEQFF
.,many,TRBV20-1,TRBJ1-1,TGCAGTGCTAGTAAGGGGGACACTGAAGCTTTCTTT,CSASKGDTEAFF
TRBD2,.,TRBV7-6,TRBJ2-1,TGTGCCAGCAGGCTCTTTGGTAGCGGGAGGATTTTTGCCTACAATGAGCAGTTCTTC,CASRLFGSGRIFAYNEQFF
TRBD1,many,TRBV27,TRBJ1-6,TGTGCCAGCAGGATTCTTCGACCGGGACAGCTTAATTCACCCCTCCACTTT,CASRILRPGQLNSPLHF
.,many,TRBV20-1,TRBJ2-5,TGCAGTGCTATACAGAGCCAAGAGACCCAGTACTTC,CSAIQSQETQYF
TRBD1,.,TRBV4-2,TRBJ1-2,TGTGCCAGCAGCCGCTCGGACAGGGGGCCGTATGGCTACACCTTC,CASSRSDRGPYGYTF
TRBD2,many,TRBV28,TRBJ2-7,TGTGCCAGCACCAGCGGGACGATGAACTACGAGCAGTACTTC,CASTSGTMNYEQYF